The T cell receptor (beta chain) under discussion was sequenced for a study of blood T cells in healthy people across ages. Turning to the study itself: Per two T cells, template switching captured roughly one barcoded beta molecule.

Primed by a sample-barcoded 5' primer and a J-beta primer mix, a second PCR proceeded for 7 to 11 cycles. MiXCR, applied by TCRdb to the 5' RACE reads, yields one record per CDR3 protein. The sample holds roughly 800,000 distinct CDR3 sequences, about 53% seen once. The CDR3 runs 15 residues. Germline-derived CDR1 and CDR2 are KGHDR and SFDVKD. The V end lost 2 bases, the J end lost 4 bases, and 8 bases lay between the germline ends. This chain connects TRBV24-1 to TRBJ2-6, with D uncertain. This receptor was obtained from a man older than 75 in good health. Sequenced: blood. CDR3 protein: CATSDWSGGANVLTF. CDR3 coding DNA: TGTGCCACCAGTGATTGGTCGGGCGGGGCCAACGTCCTGACTTTC.